One T cell receptor beta chain is described in this entry. The data were taken from a study of T cell repertoires in cytomegalovirus infection. For the study at large: Both CMV infection and a matching HLA type were indicated by public TCR beta signatures.

TCRdb ran MiXCR on the reads and lists one entry per CDR3 protein. This table has 170,000 or so distinct CDR3 sequences, roughly 17% appearing once. CDR3 length: 19 residues. V was clipped by 5 bases and J by 3 bases, with 25 bases between them. The sequenced material came from CD8+ T cells from PBMCs. The sequence was obtained from a human donor in good health (CMV status not recorded). Some clones in this sample may be carry-over from other donors' samples. V gene TRBV12-3 or TRBV12-4 combines with J gene TRBJ2-2; possible D gene TRBD1, 5 bases. The DNA for the CDR3 is TGTGCCAGCAGTCCTCGGTTTCTTCGCGCAGGGTTGGACACCGGGGAGCTGTTTTTT. Encoded protein: CASSPRFLRAGLDTGELFF.